The T cell receptor (beta chain) under discussion was sequenced for a study of blood T cell repertoires in COVID-19. Looking at the study overall: The United States, Italy and Spain provided the acute and convalescent COVID-19 samples. PBMCs, B-cell-depleted T cells, or T cells provided the cDNA or gDNA that made up the material.

This clone was picked up one time. The method was immunoSEQ multiplex PCR; TCRdb's version includes in-frame clones alone and lacks a portion of them. Counted here are over 100,000 clones, 70% to 90% occurring once; the ten biggest clones make up 18%. The CDR3 length is 15 residues. V lost 5 bases, J lost 6 bases, and 8 bases stayed unmatched. Germline CDR1 MNHEY, CDR2 SVGAGI. The sequenced sample consisted of peripheral blood. This chain links TRBV6-5 with TRBJ2-1; 9 nucleotides match TRBD2. The clonotype originates from a woman in her fifties or sixties with acute or convalescent COVID-19. The CDR3 spells CASSILAGASNEQFF. DNA of the CDR3: TGTGCCAGCAGTATCTTAGCGGGAGCGAGCAATGAGCAGTTCTTC.